This T cell receptor (beta chain) was documented in a study of shared clonotypes between healthy human individuals. Study-wide context: A donor's plate count was three for CD4 naive and three for CD4 memory; CD8 naive had two and CD8 memory one.

The CDR3 consists of 13 residues. Germline V gene sequence: CDR1 LGHNA, CDR2 YSLEER. With 3 bases clipped from V and 6 bases from J, the junction kept 1 base outside the gene matches. The study, taken as a whole, reports: Estimated clonotype richness was generally higher in naive than memory subsets.

Assay: immunoSEQ multiplex PCR; the TCRdb copy retains only in-frame clones and omits some. The sample gives about 1.5 million clones, roughly 96% of which show up once; over 1% is in the top ten. Note on this clone: Its antigen remains unknown.

Each of the donors was a healthy adult who was HIV-negative and had not had a recent acute infection or vaccination. This clonotype was obtained from a man in his thirties or forties in good health. Sequencing was performed on naive CD4+ T cells sorted from blood. Subset noted: CD45RA+ positively selected. J is TRBJ2-1 and V is TRBV4-3, with 8 bases lining up with TRBD2. The CDR3 DNA reads TGCGCCAGCAGCCACGGGAGGGTCAATGAGCAGTTCTTC. Translated, it gives CASSHGRVNEQFF.